This entry lists 6 T cell receptor beta chains sequenced from one sample in a study of blood T cell repertoires in COVID-19. Generated by immunoSEQ multiplex PCR, the TCRdb table keeps only in-frame clones and is missing some. The sample shows approximately 180,000 clones, roughly nine tenths of them seen only once. The material sequenced was PBMCs or T cells enriched from blood (not recorded which). The receptors were gathered from a woman between 40 and 55 years old with acute COVID-19.

The V call is TRBV11-2, the J call TRBJ1-4; D not resolved. Germline CDR1 and CDR2: SGHAT and FQNNGV. V was clipped by 3 bases and J by 3 bases, with 11 bases between them. The CDR3 runs 15 residues. CDR3 loop: CASSFSGGSNEKLFF. CDR3 coding DNA: TGTGCCAGCAGCTTTTCTGGCGGATCTAATGAAAAACTGTTTTTT.

V is TRBV14 and J is TRBJ2-2, with TRBD2 identical over 10 bases. The CDR3 totals 18 residues. J lost 9 bases, V lost 4 bases, and 17 bases had no gene match. The V gene's germline CDR1 is SGHDN and CDR2 FVKESK. Here the CDR3 DNA reads TGTGCCAGCAGCCCGAACCCGACGGCTAGCGGGAGCTCCAGGGAGCTGTTTTTT. Protein: CASSPNPTASGSSRELFF.

This clone was observed once. The rearrangement joins TRBV5-4 to TRBJ2-3, with 10 bases aligning to TRBD1. The CDR3 loop spans 16 amino acids. V lost 4 bases and J lost 4; bases outside the gene matches: 9. Germline assignment: CDR1 SGHNT and CDR2 YYREEE (reference sequence). For the CDR3, the DNA is TGTGCCAGCAGCCGGACCGGGACAGGGGCCCCAGATACGCAGTATTTT. Amino acid sequence: CASSRTGTGAPDTQYF. The variable domain in full, completed from reference TRBV5-4 and TRBJ2-3, reads ETGVTQSPTHLIKTRGQQVTLRCSSQSGHNTVSWYQQALGQGPQFIFQYYREEENGRGNFPPRFSGLQFPNYSSELNVNALELDDSALYLCASSRTGTGAPDTQYFGPGTRLTVL.

V usage is TRBV12-5 and J usage is TRBJ1-2; 7 bases are a match to TRBD1. V was pared by 6 bases and J by 4 bases, with 8 bases of the junction left unmatched. The length of the CDR3 is 14 residues. The germline CDR1 and CDR2 sequences are LGHNT and FRNRAP. CDR3 in amino acids: CASGKRQGFYGYTF. In DNA, the CDR3 is TGTGCTAGTGGGAAAAGACAGGGATTCTATGGCTACACCTTC.

This clone showed up just once. The chain uses TRBV9 and TRBJ2-3, with 8 positions matching TRBD2. This CDR3 has 17 residues. Germline V gene data show CDR1 as SGDLS and CDR2 as YYNGEE. With 6 bases clipped from V and 2 bases from J, the junction kept 14 bases outside the gene matches. CDR3 sequence (DNA): TGTGCCAGCAACGGAGACCTGGCTAGCGGGTTCACAGATACGCAGTATTTT. Protein: CASNGDLASGFTDTQYF.

The gene calls are TRBV25-1 and TRBJ2-7; no clear D. The CDR3 length is 9 residues. Looked up from germline, CDR1 is MGHDK and CDR2 is SYGVNS. Trimming cost V 9 bases and J 3 bases, with 3 bases left between them. The CDR3 bases are TGTGCCAGTAGCTACGAGCAGTACTTC. This codes for CASSYEQYF.